This TCR beta chain was captured by sequencing in a study of T cell responses to AZD1222 COVID-19 vaccine. Study outcomes and limitations: After the peak T cell response, and only then, were repertoires sampled.

CDR1 and CDR2 (germline): KGHSH, LQKENI. CDR3 size: 13 residues. The V end lost 1 base, the J end lost 5 bases, and 6 bases lay between the germline ends. Data came from immunoSEQ multiplex PCR; TCRdb stores just in-frame clones and leaves some out. The sample contains approximately 130,000 clones, 85% to 95% of which appear only once. A word on this clone: Its specificity is not known.

Sequences were derived from peripheral blood, sampled on day 0 of AZD1222 vaccination. The TCR originated in an adult in good health. The V and J genes are TRBV18 and TRBJ1-5; the D is unclear. Here the CDR3 DNA reads TGTGCCAGCTCACCACATAGGGATCAGCCCCAGCATTTT. Translated, it gives CASSPHRDQPQHF.